This TCR beta chain was sequenced for a study of cytomegalovirus exposure and HLA in healthy donors. This CDR3 spans 15 amino acids. Germline V gives CDR1 LNHNV, CDR2 YYDKDF (reference sequence). V shed 4 bases and J shed 2 bases, with 13 bases lying between them. The PCR was carried out with 60 Vbeta primers and 13 Jbeta primers. Generated by immunoSEQ multiplex PCR, the TCRdb table keeps only in-frame clones and is missing some. Found here are fewer than 100,000 clones, less than 10% of them singletons; the top ten hold about 2%. This clone was seen only a few times. The sample taken for sequencing was PBMCs. This receptor was obtained from a man between 50 and 59 years old in good health and CMV-seronegative. The V gene is TRBV15, the J gene TRBJ2-3, with D maybe TRBD2 (5 bases). The CDR3 bases are TGTGCCACCAGCATCGGGGATGGAGACACAGATACGCAGTATTTT. Its protein is CATSIGDGDTDTQYF.